Given below is one T cell receptor (beta chain) in context. Its antigen is currently not known. The input lacks base qualities; no much larger clone sits a single base away. V gives up 5 bases and J gives up 6 bases, and the segment between their germline ends measures 17 bases. The germline V gene yields MDHEN for CDR1 and SYDVKM for CDR2. The CDR3 holds 15 amino acids from the cysteine to the phenylalanine. Only the CDR3 region is kept as DNA, spanning 45 bases read in frame from base 1. The sample comes from a study of blood T cell repertoires in COVID-19 (dated by TCRdb to about 2020). About the investigation overall: Samples covering the acute and convalescent phases of COVID-19 were provided by collaborators in the United States, Italy and Spain. The repertoires were made available in a free public database intended to serve as a resource for research on the immune response to SARS-CoV-2. Where available, HLA class I and class II types were taken from metadata supplied by the sample provider and were not determined by assay-based typing. The material from the prospective study consisted of cDNA or gDNA derived from T cells, B-cell-depleted T cells, or PBMCs. Subjects who had been exposed to COVID-19, were actively infected with it, or had recovered from it provided the deeply sampled blood TCRbeta repertoires that made up the dataset. The sample metadata nearly always contained a de-identified subject ID, COVID-19 status, age in years and sex. The samples were drawn from the first 160 participants of the ongoing ImmuneRACE study and from 950 to 1,500 subjects provided by 6 global collaborators. Points the paper makes about the study in general: The amount of clinical and demographic metadata varied by source and participant and was provided uncurated.

Each collaborating institution followed its own protocols to collect whole blood in K2EDTA tubes. Collaborator samples were shipped for TCRbeta analysis as frozen whole blood, isolated PBMCs, or DNA extracted from either sample type. TCRbeta CDR3 regions were amplified from genomic DNA using the immunoSEQ Assay, a bias-controlled multiplex PCR. The authors' pipeline ran thus. Nucleated cell counts per sample were estimated from amplification of reference gene primers within the assay. To quantify the absolute abundance of each unique TCRbeta CDR3 rearrangement, sequence reads were collapsed and filtered. For each sample, productive Simpson clonality was calculated as the square root of Simpson's diversity index across productive rearrangements. TCRdb retrieved this table from immuneACCESS and kept in-frame rearrangements only. Not all clones are present; in checked studies, unresolved V genes account for under half, and no reason is known for the remainder. V, J and clone size reflect that table, while D and trimming were determined from the DNA. Across this sample there are some 180,000 clones, with around 83% seen only once. The ten biggest clones cover approximately 13% of the sample.

This receptor chain uses TRBV28 and TRBJ1-5; TRBD1 is a possible D gene, resting on 6 matching bases. This clonotype originated in a human donor in a cohort sampled during active COVID-19. Input material: peripheral blood. CDR3 protein: CASSLGQRFGQPQHF. The bases read TGTGCCAGCAGTCTAGGACAGAGGTTTGGTCAGCCCCAGCATTTT.